These T cell receptor beta chains were read from a single sample in a study of a mutant IDH1 vaccine in newly diagnosed glioma. Profiled with immunoSEQ multiplex PCR; TCRdb holds only in-frame clones, not every one. The sample holds approximately 60,000 clones; 70% to 85% are singletons and the top ten take approximately 3.3%. Antigens of these TCRs are unknown. The specimen was PBMCs, collected from a glioma patient whose treatment included an IDH1 peptide vaccine. The receptor set was obtained from a woman aged 18-29 years with glioma. Some clones in this sample may be carry-over from other donors' samples. Both conserved end residues are part of each CDR3. D genes are given only for firm matches. The size of a clone is reported for some rows only, either as once, few or many, or as a class for expanded clones.

V,size,J,D,CDR3,DNA
TRBV6-5,.,TRBJ2-4,.,CASRSMGENIQYF,TGTGCCAGCAGGTCGATGGGGGAAAACATTCAGTACTTC
TRBV4-3,.,TRBJ2-2,.,CASSRNEGPAGELFF,TGCGCCAGCAGCCGCAACGAGGGTCCGGCCGGGGAGCTGTTTTTT
TRBV4-2,.,TRBJ1-1,.,CASSRDHSNTEAFF,TGTGCCAGCAGCCGGGACCATTCTAACACTGAAGCTTTCTTT
TRBV5-1,.,TRBJ1-2,.,CASSSWPTENYGYTF,TGCGCCAGCAGCTCCTGGCCTACTGAGAACTATGGCTACACCTTC
TRBV30,once,TRBJ1-3,.,CAWTNDRGSGNTIYF,TGTGCCTGGACCAACGACAGAGGCTCTGGAAACACCATATATTTT
TRBV10-1,.,TRBJ2-5,.,CASSESFGETQYF,TGCGCCAGCAGTGAGTCGTTCGGGGAGACCCAGTACTTC
TRBV18,.,TRBJ2-7,.,CASSFELDHRYEQYF,TGTGCCAGCTCATTCGAACTCGACCACCGCTACGAGCAGTACTTC
TRBV30,.,TRBJ1-3,.,CAWTDRGDTIYF,TGTGCCTGGACTGATCGGGGAGACACCATATATTTT
TRBV11-3,.,TRBJ2-2,.,CASSRGSGATGELFF,TGTGCCAGCAGTCGGGGGTCGGGGGCCACCGGGGAGCTGTTTTTT
TRBV7-2,.,TRBJ2-2,TRBD1,CASSSQGAAGGELFF,TGTGCCAGCAGCTCGCAGGGGGCGGCGGGCGGGGAGCTGTTTTTT
TRBV2,.,TRBJ2-2,TRBD1,CASRLGQGSTGELFF,TGTGCCAGCAGGCTGGGACAGGGGAGCACCGGGGAGCTGTTTTTT
TRBV5-6,once,TRBJ2-5,.,CASSLVTLDEETQYF,TGTGCCAGCAGCTTGGTTACCCTAGACGAAGAGACCCAGTACTTC
TRBV6-5,.,TRBJ1-2,.,CASSSGQGGYTF,TGTGCCAGTAGTTCAGGGCAGGGCGGCTACACCTTC
TRBV10-3,.,TRBJ2-3,TRBD1,CAIRRGDRLTDTQYF,TGTGCCATCAGAAGAGGGGACAGGCTCACAGATACGCAGTATTTT
TRBV7-9,.,TRBJ2-1,TRBD2,CASSPRGGAGGQNEQFF,TGTGCCAGCAGTCCGAGGGGGGGAGCGGGAGGACAGAATGAGCAGTTCTTC
TRBV5-1,.,TRBJ1-1,TRBD1,CASSVQGAYGEAFF,TGCGCCAGCAGCGTACAGGGGGCGTATGGTGAAGCTTTCTTT
TRBV6-6,.,TRBJ2-5,.,CAITGAGTQYF,TGTGCCATTACGGGGGCGGGGACCCAGTACTTC
TRBV6-4,.,TRBJ2-3,TRBD2,CASSEQGGDTQYF,TGTGCCAGCAGTGAGCAGGGAGGGGATACGCAGTATTTT
TRBV6-5,.,TRBJ2-5,.,CASTPRARGTQYF,TGTGCCAGCACCCCCCGGGCCCGTGGGACCCAGTACTTC
TRBV30,.,TRBJ2-2,.,CAWSPRVGHTGELFF,TGTGCCTGGAGCCCGAGGGTTGGCCACACCGGGGAGCTGTTTTTT
TRBV30,.,TRBJ1-6,TRBD1,CAWSRDSTNSPLHF,TGTGCCTGGAGCCGGGACAGTACTAATTCACCCCTCCACTTT
TRBV7-2,.,TRBJ2-3,.,CASSFSRRTDTQYF,TGTGCCAGCAGCTTCTCGAGACGCACAGATACGCAGTATTTT
TRBV6-5,.,TRBJ1-1,.,CASSYLGAEAFF,TGTGCCAGCAGTTACCTCGGGGCTGAAGCTTTCTTT
TRBV9,few,TRBJ2-7,TRBD2,CASSVGLASHEQYF,TGTGCCAGCAGCGTTGGACTAGCGAGCCACGAGCAGTACTTC
TRBV29-1,.,TRBJ2-1,TRBD2,CSAAGGTANEQFF,TGCAGCGCCGCGGGGGGCACGGCCAATGAGCAGTTCTTC
TRBV14,.,TRBJ2-2,.,CASSPGAAGTKGELFF,TGTGCCAGCAGCCCGGGGGCAGCCGGGACGAAAGGGGAGCTGTTTTTT
TRBV4-1,.,TRBJ1-3,.,CASSQVGPVNTIYF,TGCGCCAGCAGCCAAGTGGGCCCGGTAAACACCATATATTTT
TRBV5-6,.,TRBJ2-5,TRBD2,CASSPRSGRAPVTQYF,TGTGCCAGCAGCCCCCGGAGCGGGAGGGCCCCGGTGACCCAGTACTTC
TRBV19,few,TRBJ1-1,.,CASSIPPPGRTEAFF,TGTGCCAGTAGTATACCCCCCCCGGGACGGACTGAAGCTTTCTTT
TRBV6-4,.,TRBJ2-2,TRBD2,CASSEASGGTTGELFF,TGTGCCAGCAGTGAGGCTAGCGGGGGGACCACCGGGGAGCTGTTTTTT
TRBV11-1,.,TRBJ2-1,TRBD2,CASSPRGSGGYNVQFF,TGTGCCAGCAGCCCCCGGGGGAGCGGGGGGTACAATGTGCAGTTCTTC
TRBV6-6,.,TRBJ1-2,TRBD1,CASSPTGGNYGYTF,TGTGCCAGCAGTCCGACAGGGGGTAACTATGGCTACACCTTC
TRBV13,.,TRBJ2-3,.,CASRGLASVADTQYF,TGTGCCAGCAGAGGGTTGGCTAGCGTAGCAGATACGCAGTATTTT
TRBV7-9,.,TRBJ2-5,.,CASSFDGSSGETQYF,TGTGCCAGCAGCTTTGACGGGTCCTCGGGGGAGACCCAGTACTTC
TRBV28,.,TRBJ2-5,.,CASSPSGGGGTQYF,TGTGCCAGCAGTCCATCAGGGGGCGGGGGGACCCAGTACTTC
TRBV12-5,once,TRBJ2-6,.,CASGLVMSARANVLTF,TGTGCTAGTGGTTTGGTTATGAGCGCCCGGGCCAACGTCCTGACTTTC
TRBV5-4,.,TRBJ2-3,.,CASSLWGGPPDTQYF,TGTGCCAGCAGCTTGTGGGGGGGCCCTCCCGATACGCAGTATTTT
TRBV30,.,TRBJ2-1,.,CAWSVLREQFF,TGTGCCTGGAGTGTGTTGAGGGAGCAGTTCTTC
TRBV6-5,once,TRBJ2-7,TRBD1,CASSPDRGTYEQYF,TGTGCCAGCAGTCCAGACAGGGGTACCTACGAGCAGTACTTC
TRBV27,.,TRBJ2-7,.,CASSFGLTYEQYF,TGTGCCAGCAGTTTCGGGCTGACCTACGAGCAGTACTTC
TRBV6-4,.,TRBJ2-1,.,CASRGWTAHNEQFF,TGTGCCAGCAGAGGTTGGACCGCGCACAATGAGCAGTTCTTC
TRBV6-1,.,TRBJ1-2,.,CASSSGGFRGYTF,TGTGCCAGCAGTTCTGGGGGGTTCCGGGGCTACACCTTC
TRBV5-1,.,TRBJ2-7,.,CASSLDNYEQYF,TGCGCCAGCAGCTTGGACAACTACGAGCAGTACTTC
TRBV4-1,.,TRBJ1-5,.,CASSQDPGNQPQHF,TGCGCCAGCAGCCAAGACCCAGGCAATCAGCCCCAGCATTTT
TRBV5-5,few,TRBJ1-1,TRBD1,CASSRTGGLLTEAFF,TGTGCCAGCAGCCGTACAGGGGGCCTCCTCACTGAAGCTTTCTTT
TRBV7-2,.,TRBJ2-1,.,CASSPTHEQFF,TGTGCCAGCAGCCCCACCCATGAGCAGTTCTTC
TRBV9,.,TRBJ2-5,.,CASCRSPRGETQYF,TGTGCCAGCTGCAGATCCCCCAGAGGGGAGACCCAGTACTTC
TRBV19,.,TRBJ2-1,.,CASSIRSGPGSYNEQFF,TGTGCCAGTAGTATAAGGAGCGGCCCCGGCTCCTACAATGAGCAGTTCTTC
TRBV11-2,.,TRBJ2-5,.,CASSLDRRGPPLGAQYF,TGTGCCAGCAGCTTAGATCGGAGGGGACCACCATTAGGGGCCCAGTACTTC